This is a list of T cell receptor beta chains from one sample in a study of T cells in Graves' hyperthyroidism and ophthalmopathy. TCRdb independently ran MiXCR on the multiplex PCR reads; one entry per CDR3 protein. Found here are 300,000 to 350,000 distinct CDR3 sequences, approximately 18% of them singletons; the top ten hold 15%. Sample: blood. These receptors came from a woman aged 40 to 50 with Graves' ophthalmopathy. Each CDR3 is given with its conserved first and last residue. The order of the fields is D gene, clone size, J gene, V gene, CDR3 DNA, CDR3 protein. A D gene is named only where the DNA matches it firmly. Rows may omit the clone size; those that give it use once, few, many or a size class.

. | many | TRBJ2-5 | TRBV20-1 | TGCAGTGCCCTCTCAGGGGAGGGCCTTTCAGAGACCCAGTACTTC | CSALSGEGLSETQYF
TRBD2 | many | TRBJ2-2 | TRBV11-2 | TGTGCCAGCAGCTTAGGAGTGGGACTAGCGGAGAACACCGGGGAGCTGTTTTTT | CASSLGVGLAENTGELFF
. | . | TRBJ2-7 | TRBV6-2/TRBV6-3 | TGTGCCAGCAGTTACTCGAATCTAGCTGGCGAGCAGTACTTC | CASSYSNLAGEQYF
TRBD2 | many | TRBJ2-2 | TRBV27 | TGTGCCAGCAGTTTATACTCCAGCGGGGTAGGGGAGCTGTTTTTT | CASSLYSSGVGELFF
TRBD2 | many | TRBJ2-5 | TRBV4-3 | TGCGCCAGCAGCCAAGATCGGGGTTGGGGGGGGGAGACCCAGTACTTC | CASSQDRGWGGETQYF
TRBD2 | . | TRBJ2-5 | TRBV20-1 | TGCAGTGCTAGTACTAGCGGGGAGACCCAGTACTTC | CSASTSGETQYF
. | . | TRBJ1-1 | TRBV28 | TGTGCCAGCAGCCCCCTGCGGAGACCTGAAGCTTTCTTT | CASSPLRRPEAFF
TRBD1 | many | TRBJ1-2 | TRBV3-1 | TGTGCCAGCAGCCAAGCAGGGGGCAATTATGGCTACACCTTC | CASSQAGGNYGYTF
. | few | TRBJ2-2 | TRBV5-5 | TGTGCCAGCAGCTCTGGGGGCTTTGCGACTAGTATCCCTGCGAACACCGGGGAGCTGTTTTTT | CASSSGGFATSIPANTGELFF
TRBD1 | many | TRBJ2-7 | TRBV30 | TGTGCCTCGCATCAGGGGGCGGGCGAGCAGTACTTC | CASHQGAGEQYF
. | many | TRBJ1-2 | TRBV6-5 | TGTGCCAGCAGGCTTGGGACTCGGGGGCCATCTATGGCTATCACCTTC | CASRLGTRGPSMAITF
. | many | TRBJ2-2 | TRBV7-2 | TGTGCCAGCAGCTCGCCTCAGTTCGGGGAGCTGTTTTTT | CASSSPQFGELFF
. | . | TRBJ1-5 | TRBV11-2 | TGTGCCAGCAGTCGGGACATCCTTCAGCCCCAGCATTTT | CASSRDILQPQHF
TRBD1 | many | TRBJ2-2 | TRBV12-5 | TGTGCTAGTGGATACGGGACAGGGAGGACCGGGGAGCTGTTTTTT | CASGYGTGRTGELFF
TRBD1 | . | TRBJ1-4 | TRBV3-1 | TGTGCCAGCAGCACTTCCGGGACAGTTAATGAAAAACTGTTTTTT | CASSTSGTVNEKLFF
TRBD2 | many | TRBJ2-5 | TRBV20-1 | TGCAGTGCTAGGAAAGCGGGACTTGAGACCCAGTACTTC | CSARKAGLETQYF
TRBD1 | . | TRBJ2-2 | TRBV27 | TGTGCCAGCAGTTTATTGGGCAGGGGGCGTGTCGGGGAGCTGTTTTTT | CASSLLGRGRVGELFF
. | many | TRBJ2-5 | TRBV10-3 | TGTGCCATCAGTGTGGGCAGCCCTTTCCAAGAGACCCAGTACTTC | CAISVGSPFQETQYF
. | many | TRBJ2-7 | TRBV10-3 | TGTGCCATCACCGGGAGTCTCCACGAGCAGTACTTC | CAITGSLHEQYF
TRBD1 | many | TRBJ2-7 | TRBV12-3/TRBV12-4 | TGTGCCAGCAGTCTAGGGGACAGGGGGCACGAGCAGTACTTC | CASSLGDRGHEQYF
. | many | TRBJ2-4 | TRBV20-1 | TGCAGTGCTAGGCTTACCGGGGGGGACAGAATCCCCAAAAACATTCAGTACTTC | CSARLTGGDRIPKNIQYF
TRBD1 | . | TRBJ1-6 | TRBV28 | TGTGCCAGCAGTTCTGGGACAGCAACTTCACCCCTCCACTTT | CASSSGTATSPLHF
. | many | TRBJ2-3 | TRBV6-5 | TGTGCCAGCAGTTACAGGGGAGCCGGCACAGATACGCAGTATTTT | CASSYRGAGTDTQYF
. | many | TRBJ2-2 | TRBV28 | TGTGCCAGCAGTTTTTTTAAGGGCACCGGGGAGCTGTTTTTT | CASSFFKGTGELFF
. | many | TRBJ1-1 | TRBV27 | TGTGCCAGCATACCCGAACACACCAGGGAGTTGAACACTGAAGCTTTCTTT | CASIPEHTRELNTEAFF
. | many | TRBJ1-1 | TRBV19 | TGTGCCAGTAGTAGCACTATGGGGACTGAAGCTTTCTTT | CASSSTMGTEAFF
TRBD2 | many | TRBJ2-5 | TRBV7-2 | TGTGCCAGCAGCTTTAGCGGGAGAGGGGAGACCCAGTACTTC | CASSFSGRGETQYF
. | . | TRBJ2-6 | TRBV2 | TGTGCCAGCACCGTCACACGCTCTGGGGCCAACGTCCTGACTTTC | CASTVTRSGANVLTF
. | . | TRBJ1-3 | TRBV19 | TGTGCCAGTAAAAGACAGTCCCTTGGAAACACCATATATTTT | CASKRQSLGNTIYF
TRBD2 | many | TRBJ2-4 | TRBV24-1 | TGTGCCACCAGTGATATAGCGGGAGGGCGTGACATTCAGTACTTC | CATSDIAGGRDIQYF
. | many | TRBJ1-2 | TRBV9 | TGTGCCAGCAGCCCCGGTAAAGGGGATGGCTACACCTTC | CASSPGKGDGYTF
. | many | TRBJ1-1 | TRBV29-1 | TGCAGCGTTAATCGACACATGAACACTGAAGCTTTCTTT | CSVNRHMNTEAFF
TRBD2 | few | TRBJ2-7 | TRBV6-2/TRBV6-3 | TGTGCCAGCAGTTACCCACGAGGCGATTTTAGCGGGAGGGCCTCCTACGAGCAGTACTTC | CASSYPRGDFSGRASYEQYF
. | many | TRBJ1-1 | TRBV6-5 | TGTGCCAGCAGTTACGCTCAGGGTGAAGCTTTCTTT | CASSYAQGEAFF
. | . | TRBJ2-4 | TRBV28 | TGTGCCAGCAGTTTAGAGGGGATTGGCAAAAACATTCAGTACTTC | CASSLEGIGKNIQYF
. | . | TRBJ1-1 | TRBV7-9 | TGTGCCAGCAGCTTAGTCGCAGGCCCCACTGAAGCTTTCTTT | CASSLVAGPTEAFF
TRBD1 | many | TRBJ2-7 | TRBV11-1 | TGTGCCAGCAGCTCCAGACGCCGGGACAGGAGCTACGAGCAGTACTTC | CASSSRRRDRSYEQYF
TRBD2 | many | TRBJ2-7 | TRBV5-1 | TGCGCCAGCAGCTTGGGACTAGCGGAAGGCTGGATCGAGCAGTACTTC | CASSLGLAEGWIEQYF
. | many | TRBJ1-1 | TRBV27 | TGTGCCAGCAGTAGTTTGGCGGAGAACACTGAAGCTTTCTTT | CASSSLAENTEAFF
TRBD1 | many | TRBJ1-5 | TRBV12-3/TRBV12-4 | TGTGCCAGCAGTTCCGGGACAGAGTATCAGCCCCAGCATTTT | CASSSGTEYQPQHF
. | . | TRBJ1-1 | TRBV28 | TGTGCCGAGCAAGCAAGGGGGGACATGAACACTGAAGCTTTCTTT | CAEQARGDMNTEAFF
. | few | TRBJ1-1 | TRBV2 | TGTGCCAGCACCAACGATGGGAACACTGAAGCTTTCTTT | CASTNDGNTEAFF
TRBD2 | many | TRBJ2-7 | TRBV6-2/TRBV6-3 | TGTGCCACCCTAGCGGGAGAAACTTCCTACGAGCAGTACTTC | CATLAGETSYEQYF
. | . | TRBJ1-3 | TRBV30 | TGTGCCTGGAGTGTACTCCCCCCCGGAGACTCTGGAAACACCATATATTTT | CAWSVLPPGDSGNTIYF
. | . | TRBJ1-1 | TRBV5-1 | TGCGCCAGCAGCCATCGCGTTGGCACTGAAGCTTTATTT | CASSHRVGTEALF
. | many | TRBJ2-5 | TRBV12-3/TRBV12-4 | TGTGCCAGCAGGGAACTCCACGGAGAGACCCAGTACTTC | CASRELHGETQYF
TRBD1 | . | TRBJ1-5 | TRBV6-5 | TGTGCCAGCAGTTACTCCCCTGACAGGGCCGGTCAGCCCCAGCATTTT | CASSYSPDRAGQPQHF
. | many | TRBJ2-7 | TRBV20-1 | TGCAGTGCTAGCGCTGACAGGCCAACCTACGAGCAGTACTTC | CSASADRPTYEQYF
TRBD1 | once | TRBJ1-1 | TRBV12-3/TRBV12-4 | TGTGCCAGCAGCGGACAGGGAAGGAAAGCTCTCTTT | CASSGQGRKALF
TRBD1 | many | TRBJ1-1 | TRBV12-3/TRBV12-4 | TGTGCCAGCAGCCCCACGGTGACAGGGCTCACTGAAGCTTTCTTT | CASSPTVTGLTEAFF
TRBD2 | many | TRBJ2-7 | TRBV11-2 | TGTGCCAGCAGCTTTCTGACTAGCGGGAGCCAAGACGAGCAGTACTTC | CASSFLTSGSQDEQYF